Sequencing of this TCR beta chain was carried out in a study of shared clonotypes between healthy human individuals. This clone came up once. Some clones are missing from TCRdb's copy, which holds only in-frame ones; the method was immunoSEQ multiplex PCR. The table includes a few million clones, more than 80% detected once. Germline V gene data show CDR1 as LNHDA and CDR2 as SQIVND (reference sequence). V shed 3 bases, J shed 7 bases, and the junction held 6 bases outside the gene matches. This CDR3 spans 16 amino acids. The sample taken for sequencing was naive CD4+ T cells sorted from blood. Subset defined: CD45RA+ positively selected. The gene calls are TRBV19 and TRBJ1-6, with TRBD1 identical over 10 bases. This clonotype was sampled from a man between 18 and 29 years old in good health. The CDR3 region is CASSMWDRGSNSPLHF. The CDR3, as DNA: TGTGCCAGTAGTATGTGGGACAGGGGATCCAATTCACCCCTCCACTTT. Together with reference TRBV19 and TRBJ1-6, the CDR3 gives the full variable domain: DGGITQSPKYLFRKEGQNVTLSCEQNLNHDAMYWYRQDPGQGLRLIYYSQIVNDFQKGDIAEGYSVSREKKESFPLTVTSAQKNPTAFYLCASSMWDRGSNSPLHFGNGTRLTVT.